This TCR beta chain was obtained from a study of neurological immune-mediated disorders. Per sequencing run, 15-18 subjects together gave over 180 million TCR-beta sequences. TCRdb fed the 5' RACE reads into MiXCR, producing one record per CDR3 protein. Here the sample spans around 13,000 distinct CDR3 sequences, approximately 7.7% being singletons. By share, this clonotype counts as medium-sized (0.01 to 0.1%). Per the germline V gene, CDR1 is MNHEY and CDR2 is SVGEGT. The CDR3 loop spans 12 amino acids. The V end was cut by 2 bases, the J end by 7 bases, with 9 bases between. The TCR sequence derives from a woman between 40 and 55 years old in good health. This sequence joins TRBV6-2 or TRBV6-3 and TRBJ2-7; the D is unclear. Source material: CD8+ T cells from blood. CDR3 loop: CASSYPPLEQYF. The CDR3 DNA follows: TGTGCCAGCAGTTACCCGCCCTTGGAGCAGTACTTC.